This T cell receptor beta chain was identified in a study of blood T cells in healthy people across ages. Study-wide points: TCR beta diversity tracked closely with naive T cell percentage. CMV infection status of these donors was not known. Diversity estimated from one million T cells was considered an underestimate. Unsorted PBMC material precluded a definitive naive versus antigen-experienced comparison.

The authors ran a second PCR of about 7 to 12 cycles using a sample-barcoded 5' primer and a J-beta primer mix. TCRdb re-derived calls from the 5' RACE reads in MiXCR, one entry per CDR3 protein. In the table there are some 700,000 distinct CDR3 sequences, about a fifth of which are singletons. This clonotype has only a few counts. Its antigen is still unknown. The CDR3 runs 14 residues. In germline, CDR1 is SEHNR, CDR2 FQNEAQ (reference sequence). This clonotype was sampled from a man aged 65 to 85 in good health. The specimen sequenced was blood. The chain links TRBV7-9 to TRBJ2-5, with D maybe TRBD2 (6 bases). The J call may not be correct, given that the DNA end is closer to TRBJ2-1. CDR3 sequence: CASSLPATRDEQFF. In DNA form, the CDR3 reads TGTGCCAGCAGCTTACCGGCGACTAGAGATGAGCAGTTCTTC.